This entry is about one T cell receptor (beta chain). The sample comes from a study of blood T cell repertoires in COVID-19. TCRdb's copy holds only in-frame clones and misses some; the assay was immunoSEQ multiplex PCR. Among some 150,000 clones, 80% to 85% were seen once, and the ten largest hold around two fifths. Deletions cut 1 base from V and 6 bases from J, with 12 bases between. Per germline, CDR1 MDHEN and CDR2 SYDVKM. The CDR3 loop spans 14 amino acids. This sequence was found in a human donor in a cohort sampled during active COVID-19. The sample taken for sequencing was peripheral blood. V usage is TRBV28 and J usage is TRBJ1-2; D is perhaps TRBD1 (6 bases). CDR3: CASSLLTGQNGYTF. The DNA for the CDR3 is TGTGCCAGCAGTTTATTAACAGGGCAAAATGGCTACACCTTC.